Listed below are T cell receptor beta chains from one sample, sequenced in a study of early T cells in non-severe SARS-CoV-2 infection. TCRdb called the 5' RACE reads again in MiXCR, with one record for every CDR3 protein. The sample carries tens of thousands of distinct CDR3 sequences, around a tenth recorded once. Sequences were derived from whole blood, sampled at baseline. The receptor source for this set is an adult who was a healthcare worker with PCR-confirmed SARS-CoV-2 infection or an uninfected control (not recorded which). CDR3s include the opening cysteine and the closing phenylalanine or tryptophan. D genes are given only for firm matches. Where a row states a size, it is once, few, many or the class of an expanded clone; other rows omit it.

CDR3nt: TGCGCCAGCAGTTATGACCCTAGCGGGGAAAATGAGCAGTTCTTC
CDR3aa: CASSYDPSGENEQFF
j_gene: TRBJ2-1
v_gene: TRBV4-3
d_gene: TRBD2
abundance: few

CDR3nt: TGTGCCTGCTCTAGGGGACAGGATAATTCACCCCTCCACTTT
CDR3aa: CACSRGQDNSPLHF
j_gene: TRBJ1-6
v_gene: TRBV24-1
d_gene: TRBD1
abundance: few

CDR3nt: TGCACCGTGACCGCGACCTACGATACGCAGTATTTT
CDR3aa: CTVTATYDTQYF
j_gene: TRBJ2-3
v_gene: TRBV29-1
d_gene: -
abundance: -

CDR3nt: TGTGCCAGCAGTTACGGGGGGATGGGGACAGATACGCAGTATTTT
CDR3aa: CASSYGGMGTDTQYF
j_gene: TRBJ2-3
v_gene: TRBV6-5
d_gene: -
abundance: many

CDR3nt: TGTGCCAGCAGCTCACAGGGGGCCGGCTACGAGCAGTACTTC
CDR3aa: CASSSQGAGYEQYF
j_gene: TRBJ2-7
v_gene: TRBV9
d_gene: TRBD1
abundance: -

CDR3nt: TGTGCCAGCAGCTTTGGACTAGCCGGAGGGTCCTACAATGAGCAGTTCTTC
CDR3aa: CASSFGLAGGSYNEQFF
j_gene: TRBJ2-1
v_gene: TRBV7-8
d_gene: TRBD2
abundance: -

CDR3nt: TGTGCCAGCAGCCCGAACCGGAATGGCTACACCTTC
CDR3aa: CASSPNRNGYTF
j_gene: TRBJ1-2
v_gene: TRBV7-2
d_gene: -
abundance: -

CDR3nt: TGTGCCAGTAGTCCCCGGTCGCAAGGGAGCTCCTATAATTCACCCCTCCACTTT
CDR3aa: CASSPRSQGSSYNSPLHF
j_gene: TRBJ1-6
v_gene: TRBV19
d_gene: -
abundance: -

CDR3nt: TGTGCCAGTAGTAGGGGACAGGGGTATAGCAATCAGCCCCAGCATTTT
CDR3aa: CASSRGQGYSNQPQHF
j_gene: TRBJ1-5
v_gene: TRBV19
d_gene: TRBD1
abundance: -

CDR3nt: TGTGCCAGCAGCCGAACCTTCGACGGGAGCTCCTACGAGCAGTACTTC
CDR3aa: CASSRTFDGSSYEQYF
j_gene: TRBJ2-7
v_gene: TRBV5-5
d_gene: -
abundance: -

CDR3nt: TGCGCCAGCAGCCAAATGGGCGGCTGTTCGAACACTGAAGCTTTCTTT
CDR3aa: CASSQMGGCSNTEAFF
j_gene: TRBJ1-1
v_gene: TRBV4-1
d_gene: -
abundance: -

CDR3nt: TGTGCCAGCAGCTTGGGCCAGGGGGCATCTGGCTACACCTTC
CDR3aa: CASSLGQGASGYTF
j_gene: TRBJ1-2
v_gene: TRBV5-6
d_gene: TRBD1
abundance: -

CDR3nt: TGTGCCAGCAGCCAAGGACTAGCGGGGACCCAAGAGACCCAGTACTTC
CDR3aa: CASSQGLAGTQETQYF
j_gene: TRBJ2-5
v_gene: TRBV3-1
d_gene: TRBD2
abundance: -

CDR3nt: TGTGCCTGGAGCAGGGCGAACACTGAAGCTTTCTTT
CDR3aa: CAWSRANTEAFF
j_gene: TRBJ1-1
v_gene: TRBV30
d_gene: -
abundance: many

CDR3nt: TGTGCCAGCAGCCAGGGACAGGGAGGGTTCTATGGCTACACCTTC
CDR3aa: CASSQGQGGFYGYTF
j_gene: TRBJ1-2
v_gene: TRBV6-5
d_gene: TRBD1
abundance: -

CDR3nt: TGTGCCAGCAGTGAAGTGGGACAGGGGGACGAGCAGTACTTC
CDR3aa: CASSEVGQGDEQYF
j_gene: TRBJ2-7
v_gene: TRBV2
d_gene: TRBD1
abundance: medium-sized

CDR3nt: TGCGCCAGCTCTGTTTCAGGACCTGAAAATTCACCCCTCCACTTT
CDR3aa: CASSVSGPENSPLHF
j_gene: TRBJ1-6
v_gene: TRBV5-1
d_gene: -
abundance: -

CDR3nt: TGTGCCAGCAGAAATGAGGGCAAGCAGCCCCAGCATTTT
CDR3aa: CASRNEGKQPQHF
j_gene: TRBJ1-5
v_gene: TRBV2
d_gene: -
abundance: few

CDR3nt: TGTGCCAGCACCAAGACGTCGGAGGAGCAGTTCTTC
CDR3aa: CASTKTSEEQFF
j_gene: TRBJ2-1
v_gene: TRBV11-2
d_gene: -
abundance: -

CDR3nt: TGTGCCAGCAGTGAAGCCGTAGCGGGGGGAGTGGCGGTGGCAGATACGCAGTATTTT
CDR3aa: CASSEAVAGGVAVADTQYF
j_gene: TRBJ2-3
v_gene: TRBV6-1
d_gene: TRBD2
abundance: many

CDR3nt: TGCGCCAGCAGTTACAGCACCGGGGAGCTGTTTTTT
CDR3aa: CASSYSTGELFF
j_gene: TRBJ2-2
v_gene: TRBV4-3
d_gene: -
abundance: many

CDR3nt: TGTGCCAGCAGGCCTGGACAGGGTGAAGCTAATTCACCCCTCCACTTT
CDR3aa: CASRPGQGEANSPLHF
j_gene: TRBJ1-6
v_gene: TRBV6-5
d_gene: TRBD1
abundance: -

CDR3nt: TGTGCCAGCAGCTTACAAAGGACCCAGTTCTTC
CDR3aa: CASSLQRTQFF
j_gene: TRBJ2-1
v_gene: TRBV7-9
d_gene: -
abundance: -

CDR3nt: TGTGCCAGCAGCCAAGATAGCACAGGGGGCTATTCCCACGAGCAGTACTTC
CDR3aa: CASSQDSTGGYSHEQYF
j_gene: TRBJ2-7
v_gene: TRBV3-1
d_gene: TRBD1
abundance: many